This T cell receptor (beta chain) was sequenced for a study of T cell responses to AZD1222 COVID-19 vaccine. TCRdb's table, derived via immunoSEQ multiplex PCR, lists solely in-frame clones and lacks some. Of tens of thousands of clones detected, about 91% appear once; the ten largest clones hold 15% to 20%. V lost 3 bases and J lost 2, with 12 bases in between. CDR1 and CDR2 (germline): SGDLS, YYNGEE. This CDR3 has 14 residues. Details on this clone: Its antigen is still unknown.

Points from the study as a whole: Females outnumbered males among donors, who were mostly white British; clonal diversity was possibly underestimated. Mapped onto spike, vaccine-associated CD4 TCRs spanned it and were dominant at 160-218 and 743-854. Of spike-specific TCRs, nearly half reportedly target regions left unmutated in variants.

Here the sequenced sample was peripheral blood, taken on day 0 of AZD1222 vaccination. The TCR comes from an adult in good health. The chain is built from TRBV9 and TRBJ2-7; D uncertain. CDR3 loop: CASSAYRHPYEQYF. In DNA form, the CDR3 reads TGTGCCAGCAGCGCATACAGACACCCCTACGAGCAGTACTTC.